This T cell receptor beta chain was sequenced during a study of T cell repertoires in cytomegalovirus infection. Turning to the study itself: Public signatures in TCR beta pointed to CMV infection and matching HLA type.

Broader study findings: HLA-C-restricted CMV clonotypes gave the most frequent clonotype in two of eight donors. Public TCR beta family frequency separated CMV-and-HLA carriers, including in an independent cohort.

This clonotype was seen many times. Its specificity is not known. In TCRdb, the reads were re-called with MiXCR into one record per CDR3 protein. The sample contains roughly 320,000 distinct CDR3 sequences, roughly 9.3% of which appear only once. Trimming removed 4 bases at V and 6 bases at J, with 9 bases between. The CDR3 is made up of 13 amino acids. The germline CDR1 and CDR2 sequences are SNHLY and FYNNEI. This clonotype originated in a human donor in good health (CMV status not recorded). Some clones in this sample may be carry-over from other donors' samples. The chain recombines TRBV2 with TRBJ2-2; no reliable D call. Specimen: PBMCs. The CDR3 nucleotides read TGTGCCAGCAGTGTGGACGGCCCCGGGGAGCTGTTTTTT. It codes for CASSVDGPGELFF.